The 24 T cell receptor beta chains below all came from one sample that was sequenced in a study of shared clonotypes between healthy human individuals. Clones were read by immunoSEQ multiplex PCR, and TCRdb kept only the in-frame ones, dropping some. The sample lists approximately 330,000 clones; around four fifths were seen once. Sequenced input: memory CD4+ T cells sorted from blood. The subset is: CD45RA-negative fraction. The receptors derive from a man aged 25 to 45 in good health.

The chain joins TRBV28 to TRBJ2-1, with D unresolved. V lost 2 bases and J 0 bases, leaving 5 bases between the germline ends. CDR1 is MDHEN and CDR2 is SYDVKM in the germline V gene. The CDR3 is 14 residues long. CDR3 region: CASSLRISYNEQFF. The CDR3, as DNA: TGTGCCAGCAGTTTAAGAATCTCCTACAATGAGCAGTTCTTC.

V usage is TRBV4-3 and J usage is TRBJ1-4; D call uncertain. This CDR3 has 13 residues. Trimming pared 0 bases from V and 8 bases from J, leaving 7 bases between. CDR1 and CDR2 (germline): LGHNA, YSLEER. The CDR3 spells CASSQEASEKLFF. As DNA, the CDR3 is TGCGCCAGCAGCCAAGAGGCATCCGAAAAACTGTTTTTT.

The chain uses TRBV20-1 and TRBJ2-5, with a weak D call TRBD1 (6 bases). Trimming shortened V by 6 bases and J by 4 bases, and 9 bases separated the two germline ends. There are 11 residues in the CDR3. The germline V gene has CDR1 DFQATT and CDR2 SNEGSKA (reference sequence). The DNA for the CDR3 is TGCAGTGCCACCAGGGGAGAGACCCAGTACTTC. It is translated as CSATRGETQYF.

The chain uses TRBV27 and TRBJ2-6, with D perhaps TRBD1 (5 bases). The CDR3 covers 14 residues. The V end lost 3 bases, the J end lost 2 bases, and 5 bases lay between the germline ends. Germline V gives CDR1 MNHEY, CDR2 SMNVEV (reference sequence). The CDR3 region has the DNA TGTGCCAGCAGTTTGGACACTGGGGCCAACGTCCTGACTTTC. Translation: CASSLDTGANVLTF.

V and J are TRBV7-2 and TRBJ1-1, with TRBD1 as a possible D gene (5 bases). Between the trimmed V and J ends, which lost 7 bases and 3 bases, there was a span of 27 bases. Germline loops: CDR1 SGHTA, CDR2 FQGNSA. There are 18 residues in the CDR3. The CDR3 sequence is CASNPHLADSSRDTEAFF. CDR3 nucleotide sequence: TGTGCCAGCAACCCACACCTGGCTGACAGTTCCCGAGACACTGAAGCTTTCTTT.

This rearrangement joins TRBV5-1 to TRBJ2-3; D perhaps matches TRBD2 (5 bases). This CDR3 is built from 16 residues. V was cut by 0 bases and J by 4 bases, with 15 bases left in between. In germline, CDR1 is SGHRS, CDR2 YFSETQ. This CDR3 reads CASSLGSSTGPDTQYF. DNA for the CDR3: TGCGCCAGCAGCTTGGGTTCTAGCACGGGTCCAGATACGCAGTATTTT. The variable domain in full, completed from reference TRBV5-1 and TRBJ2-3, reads KAGVTQTPRYLIKTRGQQVTLSCSPISGHRSVSWYQQTPGQGLQFLFEYFSETQRNKGNFPGRFSGRQFSNSRSEMNVSTLELGDSALYLCASSLGSSTGPDTQYFGPGTRLTVL.

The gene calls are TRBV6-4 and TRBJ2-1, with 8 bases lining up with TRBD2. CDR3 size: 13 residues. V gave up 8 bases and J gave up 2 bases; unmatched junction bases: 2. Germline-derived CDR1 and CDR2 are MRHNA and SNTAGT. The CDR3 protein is CASAREAYNEQFF. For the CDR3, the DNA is TGTGCCAGCGCGCGGGAGGCCTACAATGAGCAGTTCTTC.

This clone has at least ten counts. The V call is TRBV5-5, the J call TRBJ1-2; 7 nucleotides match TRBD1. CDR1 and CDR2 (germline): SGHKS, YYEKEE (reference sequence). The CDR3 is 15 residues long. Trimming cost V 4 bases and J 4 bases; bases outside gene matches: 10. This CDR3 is CASSLRQGALYGYTF. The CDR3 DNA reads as TGTGCCAGCAGCCTCCGACAGGGTGCCCTCTATGGCTACACCTTC.

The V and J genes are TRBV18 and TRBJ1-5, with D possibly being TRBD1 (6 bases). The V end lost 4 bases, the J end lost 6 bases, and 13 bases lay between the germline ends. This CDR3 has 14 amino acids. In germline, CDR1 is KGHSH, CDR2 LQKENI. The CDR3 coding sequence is TGTGCCAGCTCACAACAGGGTACAAGTCAGCCCCAGCATTTT. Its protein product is CASSQQGTSQPQHF. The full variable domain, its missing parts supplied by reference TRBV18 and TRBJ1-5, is NAGVMQNPRHLVRRRGQEARLRCSPMKGHSHVYWYRQLPEEGLKFMVYLQKENIIDESGMPKERFSAEFPKEGPSILRIQQVVRGDSAAYFCASSQQGTSQPQHFGDGTRLSIL.

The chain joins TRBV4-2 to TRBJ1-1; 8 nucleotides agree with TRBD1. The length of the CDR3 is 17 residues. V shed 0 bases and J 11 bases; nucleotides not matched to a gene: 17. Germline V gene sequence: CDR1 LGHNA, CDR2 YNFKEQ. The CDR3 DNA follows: TGTGCCAGCAGCCAAGAATCAGTTGGGACAGGCTCGCGGTCTGCTTTCTTT. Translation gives CASSQESVGTGSRSAFF.

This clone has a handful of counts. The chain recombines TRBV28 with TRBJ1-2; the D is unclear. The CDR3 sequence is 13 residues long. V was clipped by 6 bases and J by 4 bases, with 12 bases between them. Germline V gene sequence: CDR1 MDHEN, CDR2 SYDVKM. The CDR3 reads CASSPGRSYGYTF. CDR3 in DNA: TGTGCCAGCAGCCCCGGACGTAGCTATGGCTACACCTTC.

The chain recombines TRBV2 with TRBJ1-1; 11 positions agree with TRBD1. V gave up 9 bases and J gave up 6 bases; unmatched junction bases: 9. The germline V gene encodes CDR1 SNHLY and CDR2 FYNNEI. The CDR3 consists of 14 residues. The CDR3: CASRTGGAGAEAFF. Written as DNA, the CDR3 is TGTGCCAGTCGGACAGGGGGCGCTGGGGCTGAAGCTTTCTTT.

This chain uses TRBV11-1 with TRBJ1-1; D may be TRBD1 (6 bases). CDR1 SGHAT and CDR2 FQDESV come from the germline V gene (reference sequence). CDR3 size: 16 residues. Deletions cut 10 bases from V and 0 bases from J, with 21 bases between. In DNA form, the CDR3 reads TGTGCCACTGCGGACAGTCGGGGTACAATGAACACTGAAGCTTTCTTT. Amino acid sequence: CATADSRGTMNTEAFF.

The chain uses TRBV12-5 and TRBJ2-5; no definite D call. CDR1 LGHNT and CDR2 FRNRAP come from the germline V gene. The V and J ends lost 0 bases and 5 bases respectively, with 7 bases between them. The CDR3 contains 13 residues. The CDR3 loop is CASGLVNEETQYF. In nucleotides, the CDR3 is TGTGCTAGTGGTTTGGTAAATGAGGAGACCCAGTACTTC.

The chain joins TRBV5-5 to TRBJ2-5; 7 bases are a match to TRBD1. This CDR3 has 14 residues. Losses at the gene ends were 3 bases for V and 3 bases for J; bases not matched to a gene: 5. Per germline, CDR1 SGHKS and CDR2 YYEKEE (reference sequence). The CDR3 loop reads CASSSGQIKETQYF. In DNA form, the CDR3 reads TGTGCCAGCAGCTCGGGACAGATTAAAGAGACCCAGTACTTC.

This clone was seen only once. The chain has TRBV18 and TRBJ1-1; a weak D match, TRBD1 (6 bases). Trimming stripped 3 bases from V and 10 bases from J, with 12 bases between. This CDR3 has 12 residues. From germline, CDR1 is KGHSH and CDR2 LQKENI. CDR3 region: CASSPLDSSAFF. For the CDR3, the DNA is TGTGCCAGCTCACCTCTGGACAGCTCAGCTTTCTTT.

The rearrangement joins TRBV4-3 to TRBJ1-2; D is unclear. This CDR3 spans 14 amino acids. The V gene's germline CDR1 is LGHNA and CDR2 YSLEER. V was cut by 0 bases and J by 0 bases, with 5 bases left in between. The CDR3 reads CASSQDTANYGYTF. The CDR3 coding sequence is TGCGCCAGCAGCCAAGACACAGCTAACTATGGCTACACCTTC.

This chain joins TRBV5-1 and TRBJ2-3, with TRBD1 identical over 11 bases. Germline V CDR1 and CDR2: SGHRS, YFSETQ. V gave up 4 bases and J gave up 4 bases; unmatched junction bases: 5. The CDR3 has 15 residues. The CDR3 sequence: CASSAWTGGADTQYF. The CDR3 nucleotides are TGCGCCAGCAGCGCCTGGACAGGGGGCGCAGATACGCAGTATTTT.

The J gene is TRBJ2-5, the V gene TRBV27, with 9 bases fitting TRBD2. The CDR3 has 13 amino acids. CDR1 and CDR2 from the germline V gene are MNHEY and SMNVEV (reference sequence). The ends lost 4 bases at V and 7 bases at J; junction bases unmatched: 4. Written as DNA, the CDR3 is TGTGCCAGCAGTTCATCGCGGGAGGGGACCCAGTACTTC. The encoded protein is CASSSSREGTQYF.

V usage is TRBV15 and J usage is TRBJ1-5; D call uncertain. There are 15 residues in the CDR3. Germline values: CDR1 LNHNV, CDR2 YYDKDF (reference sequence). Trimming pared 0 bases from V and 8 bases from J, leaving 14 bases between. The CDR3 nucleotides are TGTGCCACCAGCAGAGAATGGGGTTACGGAAAGCCCCAGCATTTT. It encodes CATSREWGYGKPQHF. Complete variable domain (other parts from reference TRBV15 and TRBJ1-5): DAMVIQNPRYQVTQFGKPVTLSCSQTLNHNVMYWYQQKSSQAPKLLFHYYDKDFNNEADTPDNFQSRRPNTSFCFLDIRSPGLGDTAMYLCATSREWGYGKPQHFGDGTRLSIL.

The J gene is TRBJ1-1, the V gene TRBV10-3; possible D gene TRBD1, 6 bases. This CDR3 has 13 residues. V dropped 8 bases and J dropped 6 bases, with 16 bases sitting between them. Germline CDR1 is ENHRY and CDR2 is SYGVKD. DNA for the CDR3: TGTGCCATCGGACAGACAAGGGGGGCTGAAGCTTTCTTT. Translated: CAIGQTRGAEAFF.

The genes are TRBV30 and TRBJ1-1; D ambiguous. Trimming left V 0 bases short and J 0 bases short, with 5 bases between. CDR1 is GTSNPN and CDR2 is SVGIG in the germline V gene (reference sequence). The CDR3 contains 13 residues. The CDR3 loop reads CAWSVSMNTEAFF. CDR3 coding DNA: TGTGCCTGGAGTGTCTCGATGAACACTGAAGCTTTCTTT.

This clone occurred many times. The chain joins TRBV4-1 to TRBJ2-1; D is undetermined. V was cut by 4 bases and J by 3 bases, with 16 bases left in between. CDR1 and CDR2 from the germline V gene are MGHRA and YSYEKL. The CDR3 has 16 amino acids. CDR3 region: CASSPQRSIDYNEQFF. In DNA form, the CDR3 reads TGCGCCAGCAGCCCTCAGAGGTCAATCGACTACAATGAGCAGTTCTTC.

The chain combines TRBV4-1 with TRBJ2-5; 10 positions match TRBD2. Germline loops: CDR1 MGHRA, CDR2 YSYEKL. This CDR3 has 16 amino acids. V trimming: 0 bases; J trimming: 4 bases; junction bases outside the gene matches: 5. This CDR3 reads CASSQDSGREVETQYF. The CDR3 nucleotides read TGCGCCAGCAGCCAAGACAGCGGGAGGGAGGTAGAGACCCAGTACTTC.